This T cell receptor beta chain was retrieved from a study of T cell changes during pregnancy in multiple sclerosis. Data came from immunoSEQ multiplex PCR; TCRdb stores just in-frame clones and leaves some out. Of 20,000 to 25,000 clones listed, 75% to 90% are singletons. The CDR3 covers 16 residues. V dropped 7 bases and J dropped 6; count of bases not matched to a gene: 16. CDR1 and CDR2 from the germline V gene are SGHRS and YFSETQ. The sequence was obtained from a female donor in good health, enrolled as a control in a pregnancy study. The J gene is TRBJ2-3, the V gene TRBV5-1, with 8 bases identical to TRBD2. Sequenced here: CD4+ T cells from peripheral blood mononuclear cells, sampled in the first trimester of pregnancy. The CDR3 protein is CASSDRKAGVSDTQYF. Written as DNA, the CDR3 is TGCGCCAGCTCCGACCGAAAAGCGGGAGTTAGCGATACGCAGTATTTT.